This T cell receptor beta chain was captured by sequencing in a study of blood T cells in healthy people across ages. Study outcomes and limitations: Age brought a roughly linear fall in TCR beta diversity measured per million T cells.

Trimming took off 3 bases at V and 0 bases at J, with 9 bases between the two ends. The CDR3 extends over 15 amino acids. From germline, CDR1 is SGHRS and CDR2 YFSETQ. Worth noting for this clonotype: Its antigen is currently unknown.

Total RNA, at least 6 micrograms per sample, was extracted from PBMCs. A second PCR of 7 to 11 cycles used a sample-barcoded 5' primer and a J-beta primer mix. Tagging of each cDNA molecule was performed by a template-switch adaptor with 12 random nucleotides. TCRdb re-analysed the 5' RACE reads in MiXCR, keeping a single row per CDR3 protein. The sample carries about 1,600,000 distinct CDR3 sequences, around two fifths recorded once. What was sequenced was blood. The origin of this receptor is a woman younger than 30 in good health. This chain joins TRBV5-1 and TRBJ1-4; D is ambiguous. The CDR3 DNA follows: TGCGCCAGCAGCTCCGGACGGGCAACTAATGAAAAACTGTTTTTT. Translating gives CASSSGRATNEKLFF.